The 20 T cell receptor beta chains in this list originate from one sample, sequenced in a study of human T cells and chemical hapten exposure. Specified time point: pre-sensitization, week 0. The treatment: therapeutic diphenylcyclopropenone sensitization with weekly scalp DPC. TCRdb independently ran MiXCR on the RACE reads; one entry per CDR3 protein. This sample has 85,000 to 100,000 distinct CDR3 sequences; approximately 10% occur once, and the top ten carry about 3%. The sequences come from whole blood, collected in connection with sensitization to the hapten diphenylcyclopropenone (DPC). The receptors shown here come from an older woman with alopecia areata. Some clones in this sample may be carry-over from other donors' samples.

The chain employs TRBV28 and TRBJ1-5; D is possibly TRBD1 (5 bases). Between the trimmed V and J ends, which lost 7 bases and 5 bases, there was a span of 18 bases. From germline, CDR1 is MDHEN and CDR2 SYDVKM. There are 15 residues in the CDR3. CDR3 region: CASTVGIGAYQPQHF. The CDR3 coding sequence is TGTGCCAGCACCGTGGGTATAGGGGCCTATCAGCCCCAGCATTTT.

This clonotype has at least ten counts. This chain links TRBV29-1 with TRBJ1-2, with 7 positions matching TRBD1. The germline V gene encodes CDR1 SQVTM and CDR2 ANQGSEA. The CDR3 length is 13 residues. Trimming took 4 bases from V and 5 from J; bases not matched to a gene: 7. This CDR3 is CSVAGQVRYGYTF. CDR3 sequence (DNA): TGCAGCGTTGCTGGACAGGTCCGTTATGGCTACACCTTC.

This clonotype was found many times. The J gene is TRBJ2-7, the V gene TRBV7-8; 8 nucleotides match TRBD1. The germline gives CDR1 SGHVS, CDR2 FQNEAQ. The J segment lost 3 bases and the V segment lost 1 base, leaving 5 bases of the junction unmatched. The CDR3 spans 15 residues. This CDR3 is CASSLDDRGGYEQYF. The DNA for the CDR3 is TGTGCCAGCAGCTTAGACGACAGGGGCGGCTACGAGCAGTACTTC.

The gene calls are TRBV7-2 and TRBJ1-4; tentatively, D is TRBD1 (5 bases). This CDR3 comprises 13 residues. Trimming took off 5 bases at V and 8 bases at J, with 12 bases between the two ends. Per germline, CDR1 SGHTA and CDR2 FQGNSA. CDR3 amino acids: CASSRSDSEKLFF. Written as DNA, the CDR3 is TGTGCCAGCAGCCGGTCAGACAGCGAAAAACTGTTTTTT.

This clonotype showed up just a few times. The genes are TRBV12-3 or TRBV12-4 and TRBJ2-1; D is unclear. The length of the CDR3 is 12 residues. Trimming cost V 6 bases and J 5 bases, with 8 bases left between them. The CDR3 sequence: CASRDGHNEQFF. The DNA for the CDR3 is TGTGCCAGCAGGGACGGCCACAATGAGCAGTTCTTC.

This sequence joins TRBV5-1 and TRBJ1-5, with 9 bases fitting TRBD1. Germline V gene lookup returns CDR1 SGHRS and CDR2 YFSETQ. Germline trimming cut 4 bases from V and 1 base from J; bases unmatched to any gene: 6. This CDR3 is 16 amino acids long. CDR3 residues: CASSPAGTGSNQPQHF. CDR3 in DNA: TGCGCCAGCAGCCCAGCCGGGACAGGGAGCAATCAGCCCCAGCATTTT.

This clonotype was counted many times. This rearrangement joins TRBV5-1 to TRBJ1-2, with D hard to call. The germline gives CDR1 SGHRS, CDR2 YFSETQ. The V and J ends lost 3 bases and 8 bases respectively, with 23 bases between them. This CDR3 contains 16 residues. CDR3 sequence (DNA): TGCGCCAGCAGCTCGCGGACGAGCGACTATCGGGAAGGCTACACCTTC. Its translation: CASSSRTSDYREGYTF.

This clonotype was seen a handful of times. The genes are TRBV6-6 and TRBJ1-2; 8 bases line up with TRBD1. There are 16 residues in the CDR3. Germline V gives CDR1 MNHNY, CDR2 SVGAGI (reference sequence). Losses at the gene ends were 6 bases for V and 4 bases for J; bases not matched to a gene: 13. The CDR3: CASSPYDRGDGYGYTF. Here the CDR3 DNA reads TGTGCCAGCAGCCCATACGACAGGGGCGATGGCTATGGCTACACCTTC.

The chain recombines TRBV7-9 with TRBJ2-5; the D gene is possibly TRBD2 (6 bases). Between the trimmed V and J ends, which lost 6 bases and 4 bases, there was a span of 15 bases. CDR3 length: 14 amino acids. Germline V gene lookup returns CDR1 SEHNR and CDR2 FQNEAQ (reference sequence). CDR3 sequence reads: CASRRRGARETQYF. DNA for the CDR3: TGTGCCAGCAGACGTCGCGGGGCCAGAGAGACCCAGTACTTC. Variable domain in full (rest from reference TRBV7-9 and TRBJ2-5): DTGVSQNPRHKITKRGQNVTFRCDPISEHNRLYWYRQTLGQGPEFLTYFQNEAQLEKSRLLSDRFSAERPKGSFSTLEIQRTEQGDSAMYLCASRRRGARETQYFGPGTRLLVL.

This chain connects TRBV4-2 to TRBJ1-2, with no clear D. The CDR3 is 15 amino acids. The V end lost 0 bases, the J end lost 5 bases, and 13 bases lay between the germline ends. Germline CDR1 reads LGHNA; CDR2 reads YNFKEQ. Written as DNA, the CDR3 is TGTGCCAGCAGCCAAGATGAGGGAGTTCAATATGGCTACACCTTC. Translated: CASSQDEGVQYGYTF.

Here the CDR3 reads CASSSTGTGIYEQYF. The CDR3, as DNA: TGTGCCAGCAGCTCAACCGGGACAGGGATCTACGAGCAGTACTTC. V gene TRBV3-1 combines with J gene TRBJ2-7; 9 bases line up with TRBD1. The CDR3 loop spans 15 amino acids. V trimming: 5 bases; J trimming: 3 bases; junction bases outside the gene matches: 8. The germline V gene has CDR1 LGHDT and CDR2 YNNKEL (reference sequence).

V usage is TRBV11-2 and J usage is TRBJ2-2, with 8 bases fitting TRBD1. This CDR3 is built from 17 residues. The ends lost 3 bases at V and 1 base at J; junction bases unmatched: 7. From germline, CDR1 is SGHAT and CDR2 FQNNGV. The chain's CDR3 is CASSFPSDRENTGELFF. The CDR3 DNA follows: TGTGCCAGCAGCTTCCCCTCGGACAGGGAGAACACCGGGGAGCTGTTTTTT. Looking up the rest from reference TRBV11-2 and TRBJ2-2 gives the full variable domain: EAGVAQSPRYKIIEKRQSVAFWCNPISGHATLYWYQQILGQGPKLLIQFQNNGVVDDSQLPKDRFSAERLKGVDSTLKIQPAKLEDSAVYLCASSFPSDRENTGELFFGEGSRLTVL.

The chain uses TRBV11-3 and TRBJ1-2; 7 positions agree with TRBD1. The CDR3 sequence is 17 residues long. Germline V gives CDR1 SGHNT, CDR2 YENEEA. The trim removed 2 bases at V and 8 bases at J, leaving 17 bases unmatched. CDR3 amino acids: CASSLFPQKMTGSGYTF. CDR3 coding DNA: TGTGCCAGCAGCTTATTCCCCCAGAAAATGACAGGGAGCGGCTACACCTTC.

This clonotype appeared a few times. V is TRBV2 and J is TRBJ2-1; the D gene could be TRBD1 or TRBD2 (5 bases each). The V and J ends lost 7 bases and 4 bases respectively, with 11 bases between them. CDR1 and CDR2 (germline): SNHLY, FYNNEI. This CDR3 spans 13 amino acids. The CDR3 nucleotides are TGTGCCAGCAACCGGGACGGTTACAATGAGCAGTTCTTC. This encodes CASNRDGYNEQFF.

This clonotype was seen only a few times. The chain is built from TRBV5-1 and TRBJ1-3; maybe TRBD1 (6 bases). Trimming removed 2 bases from V and 0 bases from J, with 12 bases in between. The CDR3 runs 16 residues. CDR1 is SGHRS and CDR2 is YFSETQ in the germline V gene. The CDR3 loop reads CASSFGGQHSGNTIYF. As DNA, the CDR3 is TGCGCCAGCAGCTTCGGGGGGCAGCACTCTGGAAACACCATATATTTT.

This clonotype was counted ten times or more. The V gene is TRBV20-1, the J gene TRBJ1-3, with a tentative D call TRBD1 (6 bases). V was pared by 5 bases and J by 3 bases, with 14 bases between. CDR1 is DFQATT, CDR2 SNEGSKA, per germline (reference sequence). This CDR3 has 14 residues. The CDR3, as DNA: TGCAGTGCTTTTAAACAGGGTTTTGGAAACACCATATATTTT. This codes for CSAFKQGFGNTIYF.

This clonotype was seen more than once but under ten times. The rearrangement links TRBV6-2 or TRBV6-3 to TRBJ1-6; D is uncertain. Germline values: CDR1 MNHEY, CDR2 SVGEGT. This CDR3 has 15 residues. V dropped 10 bases and J dropped 6 bases, with 19 bases sitting between them. The CDR3 DNA reads TGTGCCACCACCCTTGCGGGGAGAGTTAATTCACCCCTCCACTTT. Translated, it gives CATTLAGRVNSPLHF.

This clonotype was picked up many times. This sequence joins TRBV3-1 and TRBJ2-5; D call uncertain. The length of the CDR3 is 15 residues. Trimming left V 1 base short and J 0 bases short, with 9 bases between. In germline, CDR1 is LGHDT, CDR2 YNNKEL (reference sequence). In nucleotides, the CDR3 is TGTGCCAGCAGCCAAGTCACCTTCTACCAAGAGACCCAGTACTTC. Its protein is CASSQVTFYQETQYF.

The sample holds a few counts of this clonotype. The chain joins TRBV5-4 to TRBJ2-2; no definite D call. With 1 base removed from V and 5 bases from J, the gap between germline ends came to 15 bases. Looked up from germline, CDR1 is SGHNT and CDR2 is YYREEE (reference sequence). CDR3 length: 16 residues. The CDR3 region is CASSLWGIESTGELFF. CDR3 DNA sequence: TGTGCCAGCAGCTTGTGGGGTATCGAATCGACCGGGGAGCTGTTTTTT.

The DNA for the CDR3 is TGTGCCAGCAGCCAAAGACGCGGGACAGGTGAAAATTCACCCCTCCACTTT. This gives the protein CASSQRRGTGENSPLHF. The genes are TRBV3-1 and TRBJ1-6; 8 bases line up with TRBD1. This CDR3 is built from 17 residues. V shed 2 bases, J shed 7 bases, and the junction held 10 bases outside the gene matches. Germline lookup yields CDR1 LGHDT and CDR2 YNNKEL (reference sequence).